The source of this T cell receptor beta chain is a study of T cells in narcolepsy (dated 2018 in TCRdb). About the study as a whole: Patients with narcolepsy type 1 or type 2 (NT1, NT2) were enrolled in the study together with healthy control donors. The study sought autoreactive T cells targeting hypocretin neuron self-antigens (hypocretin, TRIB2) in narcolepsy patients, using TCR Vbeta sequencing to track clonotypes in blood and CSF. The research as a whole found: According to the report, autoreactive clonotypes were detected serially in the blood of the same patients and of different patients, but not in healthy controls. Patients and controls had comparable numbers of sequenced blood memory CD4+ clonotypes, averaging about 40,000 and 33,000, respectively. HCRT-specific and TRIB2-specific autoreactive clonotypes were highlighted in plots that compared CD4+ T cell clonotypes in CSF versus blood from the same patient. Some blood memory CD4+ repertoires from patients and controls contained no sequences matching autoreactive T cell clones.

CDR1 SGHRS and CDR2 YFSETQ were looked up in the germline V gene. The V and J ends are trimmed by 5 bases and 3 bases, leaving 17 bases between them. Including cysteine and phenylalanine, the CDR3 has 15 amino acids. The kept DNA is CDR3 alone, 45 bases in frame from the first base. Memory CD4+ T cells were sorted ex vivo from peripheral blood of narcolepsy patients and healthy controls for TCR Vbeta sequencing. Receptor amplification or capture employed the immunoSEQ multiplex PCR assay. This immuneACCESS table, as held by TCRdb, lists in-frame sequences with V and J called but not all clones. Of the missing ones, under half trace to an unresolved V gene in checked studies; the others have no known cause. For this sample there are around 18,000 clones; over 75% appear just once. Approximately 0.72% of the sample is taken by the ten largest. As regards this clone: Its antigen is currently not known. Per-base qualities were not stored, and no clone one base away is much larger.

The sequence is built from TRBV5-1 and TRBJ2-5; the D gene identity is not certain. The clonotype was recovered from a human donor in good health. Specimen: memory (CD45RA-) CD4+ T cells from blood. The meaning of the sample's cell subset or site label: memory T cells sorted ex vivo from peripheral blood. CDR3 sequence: CASSALGGAKETQYF. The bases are TGCGCCAGCAGTGCGCTTGGCGGAGCCAAAGAGACCCAGTACTTC.